The 31 T cell receptor beta chains presented below share a single source sample, sequenced in a study of cytomegalovirus exposure and HLA in healthy donors. Both 60 Vbeta primers and 13 Jbeta primers went into the PCR. Libraries were prepared by immunoSEQ multiplex PCR; TCRdb keeps only in-frame clonotypes and omits some of them. The table lists under 200,000 clones, around 86% of them singletons, with approximately 6% in the top ten. The sample consisted of PBMCs. These receptors came from a man aged 35 to 55 in good health and CMV-seropositive.

In DNA form, the CDR3 reads TGTGCCTGGAGTTCCGTCCAAGAGCAGTACTTC. Encoded protein: CAWSSVQEQYF. The V call is TRBV30, the J call TRBJ2-5, with no clear D. CDR1 and CDR2 from the germline V gene are GTSNPN and SVGIG (reference sequence). This CDR3 has 11 amino acids. Trimming pared 2 bases from V and 11 bases from J, leaving 12 bases between.

This rearrangement joins TRBV19 to TRBJ2-5; 8 positions match TRBD2. This CDR3 contains 14 residues. Trimming cost V 5 bases and J 5 bases; bases outside gene matches: 7. Per the germline V gene, CDR1 is LNHDA and CDR2 is SQIVND (reference sequence). The CDR3 sequence: CASSGTRGGETQYF. The CDR3 nucleotides read TGTGCCAGTAGTGGGACTAGGGGGGGGGAGACCCAGTACTTC.

The chain combines TRBV7-2 with TRBJ2-3; 12 bases are shared with TRBD2. The V and J ends lost 1 base and 8 bases, in that order; junction bases with no gene match: 16. The CDR3 runs 19 residues. Germline CDR1 and CDR2: SGHTA and FQGNSA. Here the CDR3 reads CASSLGLAGAGGVRGTQYF. For the CDR3, the DNA is TGTGCCAGCAGCTTAGGACTAGCGGGGGCCGGGGGGGTTCGGGGTACGCAGTATTTT.

This clone was counted once. This chain links TRBV10-3 with TRBJ2-7; the D gene is possibly TRBD1 (6 bases). CDR1 is ENHRY and CDR2 is SYGVKD in the germline V gene. The CDR3 covers 14 residues. Trimming took off 6 bases at V and 6 bases at J, with 18 bases between the two ends. The CDR3 here is CAISVQGAPAEQYF. Written as DNA, the CDR3 is TGTGCCATCAGCGTACAGGGTGCCCCCGCCGAGCAGTACTTC.

The chain carries TRBV6-6 and TRBJ2-7; TRBD1 agrees at 9 bases. Germline values: CDR1 MNHNY, CDR2 SVGAGI (reference sequence). Trimming cost V 5 bases and J 0 bases; bases outside gene matches: 2. This CDR3 has 14 amino acids. CDR3 residues: CASSGTGISYEQYF. The CDR3, as DNA: TGTGCCAGCAGTGGGACAGGGATCTCCTACGAGCAGTACTTC.

This clone has a handful of counts. The chain has TRBV29-1 and TRBJ2-7; 7 bases are a match to TRBD1. This CDR3 has 18 residues. The trim removed 0 bases at V and 0 bases at J, leaving 14 bases unmatched. Germline V gene data show CDR1 as SQVTM and CDR2 as ANQGSEA. CDR3 in amino acids: CSVEDVAPPTGSSYEQYF. In DNA form, the CDR3 reads TGCAGCGTTGAAGATGTGGCCCCTCCGACAGGGAGCTCCTACGAGCAGTACTTC.

The rearrangement uses TRBV7-2 and TRBJ2-5; 8 bases fit TRBD2. With V trimmed by 5 bases and J by 5 bases, 10 bases remained unmatched. Germline assignment: CDR1 SGHTA and CDR2 FQGNSA. The CDR3 has 15 amino acids. The CDR3 DNA reads as TGTGCCAGCAGCCCGGGGGGGCCGGGGATGGAGACCCAGTACTTC. Encoded protein: CASSPGGPGMETQYF.

The V gene is TRBV30, the J gene TRBJ1-6; maybe TRBD1 (6 bases). Germline CDR1 reads GTSNPN; CDR2 reads SVGIG (reference sequence). The CDR3 extends over 14 amino acids. Trimming removed 0 bases at V and 5 bases at J, with 8 bases between. CDR3 loop: CAWSVGQNNSPLHF. CDR3 nucleotide sequence: TGTGCCTGGAGTGTTGGACAGAATAATTCACCCCTCCACTTT. Full variable domain (outside the CDR3, taken from reference TRBV30 and TRBJ1-6): SQTIHQWPATLVQPVGSPLSLECTVEGTSNPNLYWYRQAAGRGLQLLFYSVGIGQISSEVPQNLSASRPQDRQFILSSKKLLLSDSGFYLCAWSVGQNNSPLHFGNGTRLTVT.

This clone was detected a few times. The sample has other DNA sequences that encode this CDR3 too. The V gene is TRBV20-1, the J gene TRBJ2-5; D is uncertain. Trimming cost V 3 bases and J 5 bases, with 4 bases left between them. CDR3 size: 10 residues. CDR1 DFQATT and CDR2 SNEGSKA come from the germline V gene (reference sequence). The CDR3 region is CSASGETQYF. In DNA form, the CDR3 reads TGCAGTGCTAGCGGGGAGACCCAGTACTTC.

V is TRBV7-2 and J is TRBJ2-3; perhaps TRBD2 as D (7 bases). CDR3 length: 13 residues. V dropped 2 bases and J dropped 12 bases, with 15 bases sitting between them. Germline V gives CDR1 SGHTA, CDR2 FQGNSA. The DNA for the CDR3 is TGTGCCAGCAGCTTATCGGGGGGCCCACTTCAGTATTTT. Protein sequence: CASSLSGGPLQYF.

This clone was observed once. The chain has TRBV4-3 and TRBJ2-7; 13 positions match TRBD2. Germline values: CDR1 LGHNA, CDR2 YSLEER. The CDR3 consists of 16 residues. V dropped 0 bases and J dropped 6; count of bases not matched to a gene: 5. The CDR3 DNA follows: TGCGCCAGCAGCCAAGAGGGCGGACTAGCGGGGGCCGAGCAGTACTTC. Its translation: CASSQEGGLAGAEQYF.

The chain carries TRBV29-1 and TRBJ2-3; the D gene is possibly TRBD2 (6 bases). There are 11 residues in the CDR3. V was clipped by 5 bases and J by 5 bases, with 8 bases between them. Germline CDR1 is SQVTM and CDR2 is ANQGSEA. The CDR3 reads CSVRSGDTQYF. CDR3 nucleotide sequence: TGCAGCGTTCGTAGCGGAGATACGCAGTATTTT.

The V call is TRBV7-9, the J call TRBJ2-2, with D perhaps matching TRBD1 (6 bases). CDR1 SEHNR and CDR2 FQNEAQ come from the germline V gene (reference sequence). Trimming removed 4 bases at V and 10 bases at J, with 19 bases between. The CDR3 totals 15 residues. CDR3 residues: CASSYRVLGLMELFF. In DNA, the CDR3 is TGTGCCAGCAGCTACAGGGTTTTGGGCCTAATGGAGCTGTTTTTT.

V is TRBV7-2 and J is TRBJ2-7; 7 nucleotides match TRBD1. Trimming took 3 bases from V and 4 from J; bases not matched to a gene: 6. This CDR3 has 14 amino acids. In germline, CDR1 is SGHTA, CDR2 FQGNSA. CDR3 DNA sequence: TGTGCCAGCAGCTTTGGGAAGGGGGCTTACGAGCAGTACTTC. Translation gives CASSFGKGAYEQYF.

Only a few counts were recorded for this clone. The V gene is TRBV2, the J gene TRBJ2-6, with a possible D match to TRBD2 (5 bases). Germline V CDR1 and CDR2: SNHLY, FYNNEI. The CDR3 is made up of 15 amino acids. V shed 6 bases and J shed 1 base, with 10 bases lying between them. DNA of the CDR3: TGTGCCAGCAGCCTCGGGATGTCTGGGGCCAACGTCCTGACTTTC. This translates into CASSLGMSGANVLTF. The full variable domain, with the rest looked up from reference TRBV2 and TRBJ2-6, is EPEVTQTPSHQVTQMGQEVILRCVPISNHLYFYWYRQILGQKVEFLVSFYNNEISEKSEIFDDQFSVERPDGSNFTLKIRSTKLEDSAMYFCASSLGMSGANVLTFGAGSRLTVL.

The J gene is TRBJ2-7, the V gene TRBV7-2, with 8 bases matching TRBD2. Trimming took 5 bases from V and 7 from J; bases not matched to a gene: 10. The CDR3 is 14 amino acids. The germline V gene has CDR1 SGHTA and CDR2 FQGNSA. The CDR3 sequence: CASSLGRAGGEQYF. The CDR3 nucleotides read TGTGCCAGCAGCCTTGGCAGGGCGGGGGGTGAGCAGTACTTC.

The chain uses TRBV30 and TRBJ1-5; 7 nucleotides align to TRBD1. The CDR3 loop spans 14 amino acids. Germline V gives CDR1 GTSNPN, CDR2 SVGIG (reference sequence). Germline trimming cut 0 bases from V and 4 bases from J; bases unmatched to any gene: 3. DNA for the CDR3: TGTGCCTGGAGTGTCGGGACAGTTAATCAGCCCCAGCATTTT. This codes for CAWSVGTVNQPQHF.

This chain links TRBV6-5 with TRBJ2-7; D is unresolved. Trimming cost V 7 bases and J 0 bases, with 13 bases left between them. CDR3 length: 14 amino acids. The germline CDR1 and CDR2 sequences are MNHEY and SVGAGI. CDR3 loop: CASKVTGSSYEQYF. For the CDR3, the DNA is TGTGCCAGCAAAGTGACGGGTAGCTCCTACGAGCAGTACTTC.

This chain connects TRBV9 to TRBJ1-5; D may be TRBD1 (6 bases). Germline V lookup: CDR1 SGDLS, CDR2 YYNGEE. This CDR3 contains 14 residues. The V end lost 1 base, the J end lost 7 bases, and 12 bases lay between the germline ends. CDR3 bases: TGTGCCAGCAGCGTAAGGCCTCAGGGGCAGCCCCAGCATTTT. Translated, it gives CASSVRPQGQPQHF.

The gene calls are TRBV19 and TRBJ1-5, with D perhaps matching TRBD1 (6 bases). This CDR3 spans 16 amino acids. Germline V lookup: CDR1 LNHDA, CDR2 SQIVND (reference sequence). Trimming took off 5 bases at V and 1 base at J, with 15 bases between the two ends. CDR3 sequence (DNA): TGTGCCAGTAGTGGGGCCGGTAGGGGGAGCAATCAGCCCCAGCATTTT. This codes for CASSGAGRGSNQPQHF.

V gene TRBV5-8 combines with J gene TRBJ2-5, with D perhaps matching TRBD2 (6 bases). V shed 0 bases and J shed 5 bases, with 11 bases lying between them. This CDR3 has 14 residues. From germline, CDR1 is SGHTS and CDR2 YDEGEE. For the CDR3, the DNA is TGTGCCAGCAGCTTGGGCGGGGTGAGCGAGACCCAGTACTTC. Translating gives CASSLGGVSETQYF.

V gene TRBV7-9 combines with J gene TRBJ2-1, with 9 bases matching TRBD2. There are 16 residues in the CDR3. The junction had 12 bases not matched to a gene; V was cut back by 4 bases and J by 8 bases. CDR1 is SEHNR, CDR2 FQNEAQ, per germline (reference sequence). The CDR3 nucleotides read TGTGCCAGCAGCTCTCTTCCCGGGACTAGCTTCGATGAGCAGTTCTTC. Translating gives CASSSLPGTSFDEQFF.

The chain has TRBV5-6 and TRBJ1-5, with 7 nucleotides matching TRBD1. Germline values: CDR1 SGHDT, CDR2 YYEEEE. V lost 4 bases to trimming and J lost 11 bases; unmatched junction nucleotides: 15. The CDR3 runs 15 residues. The CDR3 bases are TGTGCCAGCAGCGGTTCGAGACAGGGTACCTCGGCCCAGCATTTT. As protein: CASSGSRQGTSAQHF. The variable domain in full, completed from reference TRBV5-6 and TRBJ1-5, reads DAGVTQSPTHLIKTRGQQVTLRCSPKSGHDTVSWYQQALGQGPQFIFQYYEEEERQRGNFPDRFSGHQFPNYSSELNVNALLLGDSALYLCASSGSRQGTSAQHFGDGTRLSIL.

This clone was detected once. V and J are TRBV7-8 and TRBJ1-1; D is uncertain. Germline V gives CDR1 SGHVS, CDR2 FQNEAQ. CDR3 size: 12 residues. V dropped 3 bases and J dropped 1 base, with 3 bases sitting between them. The CDR3 region is CASSFRNTEAFF. CDR3 in DNA: TGTGCCAGCAGCTTCCGGAACACTGAAGCTTTCTTT.

The chain links TRBV6-5 to TRBJ1-2; a weak D match, TRBD1 (6 bases). In germline, CDR1 is MNHEY, CDR2 SVGAGI. This CDR3 comprises 15 residues. Trimming removed 0 bases from V and 3 bases from J, with 11 bases in between. CDR3: CASSYSGGGDYGYTF. The CDR3 DNA is TGTGCCAGCAGTTACTCAGGGGGGGGTGACTATGGCTACACCTTC.

The chain uses TRBV18 and TRBJ2-7; 10 nucleotides align to TRBD2. The trim removed 6 bases at V and 2 bases at J, leaving 7 bases unmatched. In germline, CDR1 is KGHSH, CDR2 LQKENI. The CDR3 consists of 15 residues. In nucleotides, the CDR3 is TGTGCCAGCTCCCCTCTAGCGGGGGCCGCCTACGAGCAGTACTTC. Encoded protein: CASSPLAGAAYEQYF. Looking up the rest from reference TRBV18 and TRBJ2-7 gives the full variable domain: NAGVMQNPRHLVRRRGQEARLRCSPMKGHSHVYWYRQLPEEGLKFMVYLQKENIIDESGMPKERFSAEFPKEGPSILRIQQVVRGDSAAYFCASSPLAGAAYEQYFGPGTRLTVT.

V usage is TRBV28 and J usage is TRBJ2-5; 7 nucleotides line up with TRBD1. Germline trimming cut 6 bases from V and 0 bases from J; bases unmatched to any gene: 4. There are 14 residues in the CDR3. Germline V gene sequence: CDR1 MDHEN, CDR2 SYDVKM. Here the CDR3 reads CASSPGTDQETQYF. DNA for the CDR3: TGTGCCAGCAGCCCCGGGACAGACCAAGAGACCCAGTACTTC.

The chain carries TRBV15 and TRBJ2-1; 7 bases agree with TRBD1. Germline assignment: CDR1 LNHNV and CDR2 YYDKDF (reference sequence). There are 15 residues in the CDR3. V shed 7 bases and J 8 bases; nucleotides not matched to a gene: 14. For the CDR3, the DNA is TGTGCCACCAACCTCGGGGCAGGGGGTTGGGATGAGCAGTTCTTC. Its translation: CATNLGAGGWDEQFF. Together with reference TRBV15 and TRBJ2-1, the CDR3 gives the full variable domain: DAMVIQNPRYQVTQFGKPVTLSCSQTLNHNVMYWYQQKSSQAPKLLFHYYDKDFNNEADTPDNFQSRRPNTSFCFLDIRSPGLGDTAMYLCATNLGAGGWDEQFFGPGTRLTVL.

The J gene is TRBJ2-5, the V gene TRBV7-3; weak D call: TRBD2 (5 bases). The CDR3 is 13 amino acids. Germline assignment: CDR1 SGHTA and CDR2 FQGTGA. The V end was cut by 5 bases, the J end by 5 bases, with 12 bases between. As DNA, the CDR3 is TGTGCCAGCAGCCCAAGGAGAGGGGAGACCCAGTACTTC. It codes for CASSPRRGETQYF.

In the case of this clone: The junction departs from germline at one end; a sequencing error may be responsible. V usage is TRBV27 and J usage is TRBJ2-1, with D tentatively TRBD2 (6 bases). The CDR3 loop spans 13 amino acids. The germline gives CDR1 MNHEY, CDR2 SMNVEV (reference sequence). Here the CDR3 reads CASSLSVPGVGFF. In DNA, the CDR3 is TGTGCCAGCAGTCTATCCGTTCCGGGGGTAGGGTTCTTC.

J is TRBJ2-7 and V is TRBV30; no clear D. V was clipped by 1 base and J by 1 base, with 5 bases between them. CDR1 GTSNPN and CDR2 SVGIG come from the germline V gene (reference sequence). CDR3 length: 12 residues. CDR3 bases: TGTGCCTGGAGTGGTACATCCTACGAGCAGTACTTC. It is translated as CAWSGTSYEQYF. The full variable domain, rest sourced from reference TRBV30 and TRBJ2-7, is SQTIHQWPATLVQPVGSPLSLECTVEGTSNPNLYWYRQAAGRGLQLLFYSVGIGQISSEVPQNLSASRPQDRQFILSSKKLLLSDSGFYLCAWSGTSYEQYFGPGTRLTVT.